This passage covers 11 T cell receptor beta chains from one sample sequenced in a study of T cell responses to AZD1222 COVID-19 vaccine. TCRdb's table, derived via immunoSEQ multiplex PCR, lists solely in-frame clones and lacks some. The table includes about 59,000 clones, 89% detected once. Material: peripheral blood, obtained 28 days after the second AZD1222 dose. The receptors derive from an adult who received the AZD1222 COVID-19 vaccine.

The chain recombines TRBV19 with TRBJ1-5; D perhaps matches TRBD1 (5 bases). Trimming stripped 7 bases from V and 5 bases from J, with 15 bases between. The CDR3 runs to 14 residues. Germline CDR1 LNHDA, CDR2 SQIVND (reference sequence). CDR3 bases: TGTGCCAGTACCACGACAGCGGCCTATCAGCCCCAGCATTTT. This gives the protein CASTTTAAYQPQHF.

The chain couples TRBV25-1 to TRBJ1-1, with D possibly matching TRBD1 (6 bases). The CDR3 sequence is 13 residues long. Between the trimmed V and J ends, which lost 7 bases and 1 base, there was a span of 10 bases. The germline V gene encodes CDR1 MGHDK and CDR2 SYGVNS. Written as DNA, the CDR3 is TGTGCCAGCATGGGGGGCTGGAACACTGAAGCTTTCTTT. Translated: CASMGGWNTEAFF.

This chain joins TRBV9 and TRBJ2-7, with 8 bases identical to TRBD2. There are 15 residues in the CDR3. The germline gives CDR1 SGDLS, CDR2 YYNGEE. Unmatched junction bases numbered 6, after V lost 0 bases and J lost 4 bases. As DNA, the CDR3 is TGTGCCAGCAGCGTAGGGGTAGCGGGATCATACGAGCAGTACTTC. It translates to CASSVGVAGSYEQYF.

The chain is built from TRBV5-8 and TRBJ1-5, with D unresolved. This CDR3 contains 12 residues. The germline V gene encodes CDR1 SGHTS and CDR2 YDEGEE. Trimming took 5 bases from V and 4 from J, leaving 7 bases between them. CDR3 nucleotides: TGTGCCAGCAGGATGGTAAATCAGCCCCAGCATTTT. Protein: CASRMVNQPQHF.

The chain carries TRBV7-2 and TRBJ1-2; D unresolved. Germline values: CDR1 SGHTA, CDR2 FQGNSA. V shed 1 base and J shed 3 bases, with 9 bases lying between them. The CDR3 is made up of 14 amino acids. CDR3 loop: CASSLGQDYYGYTF. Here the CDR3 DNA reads TGTGCCAGCAGCTTAGGGCAGGACTACTATGGCTACACCTTC. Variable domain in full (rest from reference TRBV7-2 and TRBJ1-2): GAGVSQSPSNKVTEKGKDVELRCDPISGHTALYWYRQSLGQGLEFLIYFQGNSAPDKSGLPSDRFSAERTGGSVSTLTIQRTQQEDSAVYLCASSLGQDYYGYTFGSGTRLTVV.

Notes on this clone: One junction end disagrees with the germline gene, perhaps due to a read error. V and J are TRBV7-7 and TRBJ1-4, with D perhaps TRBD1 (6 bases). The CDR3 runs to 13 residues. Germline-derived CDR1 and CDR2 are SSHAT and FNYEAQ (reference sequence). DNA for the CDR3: TGTGCTAGCAGCTTGCAGGGGAGTGAAAAACTGTTTTTT. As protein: CASSLQGSEKLFF.

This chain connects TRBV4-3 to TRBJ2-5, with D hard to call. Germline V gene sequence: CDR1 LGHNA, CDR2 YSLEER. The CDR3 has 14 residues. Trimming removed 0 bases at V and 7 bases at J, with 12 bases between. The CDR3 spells CASSQDALFGTQYF. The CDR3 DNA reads TGCGCCAGCAGCCAAGATGCTCTATTCGGGACCCAGTACTTC.

CDR3 residues: CASSYSRSGQPQHF. The CDR3 DNA reads TGTGCCAGCAGTTATAGCAGGTCGGGCCAGCCCCAGCATTTT. This sequence joins TRBV6-5 and TRBJ1-5; no reliable D call. The ends were cut back, 3 bases at V and 7 bases at J, with 13 bases in the middle. This CDR3 contains 14 residues. CDR1 and CDR2 from the germline V gene are MNHEY and SVGAGI.

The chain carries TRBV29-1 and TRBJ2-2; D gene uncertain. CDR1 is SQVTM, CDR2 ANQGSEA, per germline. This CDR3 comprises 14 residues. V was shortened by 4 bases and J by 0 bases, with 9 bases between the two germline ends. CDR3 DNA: TGCAGCGTTGCGTACCTCGCGAACACCGGGGAGCTGTTTTTT. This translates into CSVAYLANTGELFF.

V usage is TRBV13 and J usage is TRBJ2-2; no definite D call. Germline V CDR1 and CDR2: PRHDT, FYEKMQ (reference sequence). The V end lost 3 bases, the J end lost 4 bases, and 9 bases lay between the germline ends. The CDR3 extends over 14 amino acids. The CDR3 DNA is TGTGCCAGCAGCTTGAAGTCGGCCACCGGGGAGCTGTTTTTT. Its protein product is CASSLKSATGELFF.

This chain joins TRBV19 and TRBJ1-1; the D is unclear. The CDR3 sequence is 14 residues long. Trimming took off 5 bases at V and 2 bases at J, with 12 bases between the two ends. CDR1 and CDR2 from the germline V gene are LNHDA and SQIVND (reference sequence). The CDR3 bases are TGTGCCAGTAGTTTAGGAATCAGTAACACTGAAGCTTTCTTT. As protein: CASSLGISNTEAFF.